These T cell receptor beta chains were read from a single sample in a study of T cells in Graves' hyperthyroidism and ophthalmopathy. TCRdb re-derived calls from the multiplex PCR reads in MiXCR, one entry per CDR3 protein. The sample records 130,000 to 150,000 distinct CDR3 sequences, approximately 24% being singletons. Sequencing input: blood. The receptors originated from a woman between 50 and 59 years old with Graves' hyperthyroidism that later progressed to Graves' ophthalmopathy. Both conserved end residues are part of each CDR3. The D gene is left open where the match is weak. Some rows mark clone size as missing; the rest say once, few, many or name a class of expanded clone.

clone_size j_call d_call v_call cdr3_aa cdr3_nt
many TRBJ2-1 - TRBV7-3 CASSFAGYTEQFF TGTGCCAGCAGCTTTGCAGGGTACACTGAGCAGTTCTTC
- TRBJ1-4 - TRBV7-9 CASSSPGEGNEKLFF TGTGCCAGCAGCTCCCCCGGGGAGGGGAATGAAAAACTGTTTTTT
few TRBJ2-2 - TRBV11-3 CASSFPGADGELFF TGTGCCAGCAGCTTCCCAGGAGCGGATGGGGAGCTGTTTTTT
- TRBJ1-6 - TRBV5-1 CASSLLAGSSPLHF TGCGCCAGCAGCTTGCTAGCAGGGAGTTCACCCCTCCACTTT
many TRBJ2-5 - TRBV20-1 CSASSRPGETQYF TGCAGTGCTAGTAGTAGACCGGGGGAGACCCAGTACTTC
- TRBJ1-3 - TRBV28 CASSRPPVAGNTIYF TGTGCCAGCAGTAGGCCCCCAGTGGCTGGAAACACCATATATTTT
few TRBJ1-4 - TRBV20-1 CSASTDNEKLFF TGCAGTGCCAGCACAGATAATGAAAAACTGTTTTTT
- TRBJ2-2 TRBD1 TRBV4-1 CASSQARTGLFAGELFF TGCGCCAGCAGCCAAGCCCGGACAGGGCTTTTCGCCGGGGAGCTGTTTTTT
many TRBJ1-4 TRBD1 TRBV7-2 CASSLEFTGGLKKLFF TGTGCCAGCAGCTTAGAGTTTACAGGGGGCCTTAAAAAACTGTTTTTT
many TRBJ1-4 - TRBV30 CAWSVGQNEKLFF TGTGCCTGGAGTGTAGGACAGAATGAAAAACTGTTTTTT
- TRBJ1-5 - TRBV7-9 CASSLAAGNSNQPQHF TGTGCCAGCAGCTTGGCGGCAGGGAATAGCAATCAGCCCCAGCATTTT
few TRBJ2-7 - TRBV6-5 CASSYRGSPSYEQYF TGTGCCAGCAGTTACAGGGGCTCACCCTCCTACGAGCAGTACTTC
many TRBJ1-2 - TRBV28 CASSLGTLKGYTF TGTGCCAGCAGTCTAGGTACCCTGAAAGGCTACACCTTC
- TRBJ2-3 - TRBV27 CASGPDTGTDTQYF TGTGCCAGCGGACCCGACACGGGCACAGATACGCAGTATTTT
many TRBJ1-1 TRBD1 TRBV5-8 CASSLGDRSNTEAFF TGTGCCAGCAGCTTGGGGGACAGGTCGAACACTGAAGCTTTCTTT
- TRBJ1-1 - TRBV18 CASSPGGNTEAFF TGTGCCAGCTCACCGGGCGGGAACACTGAAGCTTTCTTT
- TRBJ2-7 - TRBV6-1 CASSERVRSPREQYF TGTGCCAGCAGTGAAAGGGTCCGTTCGCCTCGCGAGCAGTACTTC
few TRBJ1-1 - TRBV19 CASSQRLGVLPEAFF TGTGCCAGTAGTCAACGCCTCGGGGTCCTCCCTGAAGCTTTCTTT
- TRBJ2-7 TRBD1 TRBV18 CASSPDRASYEQYF TGTGCCAGCTCACCGGACAGGGCCTCCTACGAGCAGTACTTC
many TRBJ2-7 TRBD2 TRBV3-1 CASSQAGGANEQYF TGTGCCAGCAGCCAGGCCGGGGGGGCGAACGAGCAGTACTTC
many TRBJ2-1 TRBD2 TRBV5-1 CASSFWGGEGRDEQFF TGCGCCAGCAGCTTCTGGGGGGGTGAGGGTCGGGATGAGCAGTTCTTC
many TRBJ2-7 - TRBV20-1 CSARRPTAYEQYF TGCAGTGCTAGACGACCCACGGCCTACGAGCAGTACTTC
many TRBJ1-1 - TRBV12-3/TRBV12-4 CASSFGQTAEAFF TGTGCCAGCAGTTTCGGACAGACGGCTGAAGCTTTCTTT
many TRBJ1-1 - TRBV14 CASSHRTDLMNTEAFF TGTGCCAGCAGCCACAGGACAGACCTTATGAACACTGAAGCTTTCTTT
many TRBJ2-7 - TRBV3-1 CASSSRDVRYEQYF TGTGCCAGCAGCTCCCGGGACGTTCGCTACGAGCAGTACTTC
- TRBJ2-3 TRBD2 TRBV6-5 CASSYSTLSGRLLPDTQYF TGTGCCAGCAGTTACTCGACTCTTAGCGGGAGATTATTGCCAGATACGCAGTATTTT